The sequence of this T cell receptor beta chain was determined in a study of T-cell reconstitution after alpha-beta-depleted transplantation in children. This sample's TCRbeta library carried unique molecular identifier barcodes. MiXCR was run by TCRdb on the PCR reads, yielding one entry per CDR3 protein. This sample has some 640,000 distinct CDR3 sequences, with roughly 17% found just once. There are many counts of this clonotype. The source was PBMCs from the stem cell graft donor, collected from the stem cell graft. This receptor was obtained from a human donor who donated a stem cell graft to a child with acute myeloid leukemia.

CDR3 in DNA: TGCAGTGCTAACCCTAGCGGGGGGTCTAGCACAGATACGCAGTATTTT. It specifies CSANPSGGSSTDTQYF. The chain has TRBV20-1 and TRBJ2-3; 11 positions match TRBD2. CDR3 length: 16 residues. The V segment lost 4 bases and the J segment 0 bases; nucleotides outside the gene matches: 6. Germline V gene sequence: CDR1 DFQATT, CDR2 SNEGSKA (reference sequence).